Following are 8 T cell receptor beta chains from one sample sequenced in a study of blood T cell repertoires in COVID-19. Produced via immunoSEQ multiplex PCR; TCRdb's table is partial and in-frame only. In the table there are 150,000 or so clones, 87% of which are singletons. Input material: peripheral blood. Source of these receptors: an elderly man with acute or convalescent COVID-19.

J is TRBJ2-2 and V is TRBV13; 8 bases are shared with TRBD1. Germline lookup yields CDR1 PRHDT and CDR2 FYEKMQ (reference sequence). V shed 5 bases, J shed 5 bases, and the junction held 10 bases outside the gene matches. This CDR3 is built from 16 residues. The CDR3 sequence: CASSVRDRSVTGELFF. CDR3 coding DNA: TGTGCCAGCAGCGTCCGGGACAGGTCAGTTACCGGGGAGCTGTTTTTT.

The chain has TRBV5-1 and TRBJ2-7, with 7 bases aligning to TRBD1. Trimming took 5 bases from V and 3 from J; bases not matched to a gene: 5. The CDR3 sequence is 13 residues long. Germline V CDR1 and CDR2: SGHRS, YFSETQ. CDR3 in amino acids: CASSRGRDYEQYF. The CDR3 nucleotides are TGCGCCAGCAGTAGGGGGCGCGACTACGAGCAGTACTTC.

The chain couples TRBV3-1 (or the pseudogene TRBV3-2) to TRBJ2-5; TRBD1 aligns across 7 bases. Germline assignment: CDR1 LGHDT and CDR2 YNNKEL (reference sequence). This CDR3 spans 17 amino acids. V was clipped by 1 base and J by 5 bases; unmatched bases: 13. The CDR3 region is CASSQVVGGLGRETQYF. The CDR3 bases are TGTGCCAGCAGCCAAGTGGTAGGGGGCTTGGGTAGGGAGACCCAGTACTTC.

The gene calls are TRBV18 and TRBJ1-1; 7 bases are shared with TRBD1. The germline V gene encodes CDR1 KGHSH and CDR2 LQKENI. This CDR3 has 18 amino acids. V lost 2 bases, J lost 1 base, and 13 bases stayed unmatched. CDR3 nucleotides: TGTGCCAGCTCACCAGGATACGCAGGGGGAGGTAGGAACACTGAAGCTTTCTTT. This sequence encodes CASSPGYAGGGRNTEAFF.

The chain joins TRBV14 to TRBJ2-6, with D perhaps matching TRBD1 (5 bases). The CDR3 length is 16 residues. Germline-derived CDR1 and CDR2 are SGHDN and FVKESK. Trimming removed 1 base from V and 4 bases from J, with 11 bases in between. The CDR3 region is CASSQARGPGANVLTF. CDR3 DNA: TGTGCCAGCAGCCAAGCTAGGGGCCCCGGGGCCAACGTCCTGACTTTC.

The genes are TRBV19 and TRBJ1-4, with D possibly TRBD1 on 5 matching bases. V lost 2 bases and J lost 6, with 13 bases in between. This CDR3 region has 15 residues. CDR1 LNHDA and CDR2 SQIVND come from the germline V gene (reference sequence). CDR3 sequence: CASSITAGPDEKLFF. The DNA for the CDR3 is TGTGCCAGTAGTATAACCGCGGGGCCGGATGAAAAACTGTTTTTT.

The rearrangement uses TRBV5-4 and TRBJ2-1; a possible D gene is TRBD2 (6 bases). This CDR3 is 15 amino acids long. V lost 0 bases and J lost 3, with 10 bases in between. Germline V gene lookup returns CDR1 SGHNT and CDR2 YYREEE (reference sequence). The CDR3 bases are TGTGCCAGCAGCTTGGGGCAGGGAGGCTACAATGAGCAGTTCTTC. Its protein product is CASSLGQGGYNEQFF.

This clone was counted only a few times. This chain joins TRBV13 and TRBJ1-1; D is unresolved. The germline CDR1 and CDR2 sequences are PRHDT and FYEKMQ (reference sequence). V lost 5 bases, J lost 6 bases, and 16 bases lay in between. This CDR3 has 14 amino acids. CDR3 in amino acids: CASSTHPDVAEAFF. The DNA for the CDR3 is TGTGCCAGCAGCACCCACCCTGATGTAGCTGAAGCTTTCTTT.